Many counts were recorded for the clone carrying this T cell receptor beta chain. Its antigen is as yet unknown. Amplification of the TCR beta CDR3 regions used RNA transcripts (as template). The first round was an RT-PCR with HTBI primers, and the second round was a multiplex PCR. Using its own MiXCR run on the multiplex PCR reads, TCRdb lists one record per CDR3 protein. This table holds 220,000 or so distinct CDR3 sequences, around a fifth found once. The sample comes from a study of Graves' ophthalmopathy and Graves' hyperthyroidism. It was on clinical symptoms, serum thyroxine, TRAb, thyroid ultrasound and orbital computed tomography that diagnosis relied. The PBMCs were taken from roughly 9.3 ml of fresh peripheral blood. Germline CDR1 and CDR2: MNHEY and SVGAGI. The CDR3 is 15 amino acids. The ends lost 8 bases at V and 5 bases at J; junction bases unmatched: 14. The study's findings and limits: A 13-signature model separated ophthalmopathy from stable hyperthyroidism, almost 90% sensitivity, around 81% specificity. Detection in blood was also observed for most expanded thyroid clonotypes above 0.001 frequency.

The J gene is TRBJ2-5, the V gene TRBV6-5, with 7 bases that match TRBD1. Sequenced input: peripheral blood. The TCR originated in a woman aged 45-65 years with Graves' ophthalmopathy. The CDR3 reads CASQIVRGGWETQYF. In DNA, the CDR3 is TGTGCCAGCCAGATAGTTCGAGGGGGCTGGGAGACCCAGTACTTC.